This TCR beta chain was captured in a study of spatial heterogeneity in lung cancer. Regarding the study as a whole: Coverage was estimated at approximately 7% of tumor T cells for alpha chains and roughly 14% for beta chains. Tracking of tumor mutation counts was seen in expanded intratumoral alpha and beta TCR counts.

This clonotype was seen a handful of times. As yet, its antigen is unknown. Described time point: sample taken at primary tumor resection. The donor group consisted of over 55 patients who had untreated, early-stage non-small cell lung cancer. Trimming at V came to 6 bases and at J to 6 bases, leaving 11 bases not matched to a gene. Germline CDR1 reads SQVTM; CDR2 reads ANQGSEA. There are 13 residues in the CDR3. TCRdb redid the calling of the 5' RACE reads with MiXCR, one entry per CDR3 protein. The table includes some 680 distinct CDR3 sequences, approximately 31% detected once. The chain couples TRBV29-1 to TRBJ2-7; 7 positions agree with TRBD1. This sequence originates from a male donor with early-stage non-small cell lung cancer. This specimen consisted of lung tumor tissue, obtained at surgery. CDR3 sequence reads: CSVATDRAGEQYF. CDR3 sequence (DNA): TGCAGCGTCGCTACTGACAGGGCGGGCGAGCAGTACTTC.